This entry describes one T cell receptor (beta chain). Its antigen is as yet unknown. The data were taken from a study of cytomegalovirus exposure and HLA in healthy donors. The CDR3 sequence is 12 residues long. Germline CDR1 GTSNPN, CDR2 SVGIG (reference sequence). The V end lost 5 bases, the J end lost 10 bases, and 15 bases lay between the germline ends. Vbeta (60) and Jbeta (13) primers were used in the PCR. Clones were read by immunoSEQ multiplex PCR, and TCRdb kept only the in-frame ones, dropping some. Among about 140,000 clones listed, roughly four fifths were seen once. Study-level results: As immune exposure information, only CMV serostatus was available.

J is TRBJ2-1 and V is TRBV30; no clear D gene. This clonotype originated in a man younger than 30 in good health and CMV-seropositive. The sequenced sample was PBMCs. The CDR3 DNA reads TGTGCCTGGGGCCCCCAACCAGGAGAGCAGTTCTTC. Protein sequence: CAWGPQPGEQFF.